This T cell receptor beta chain was identified during a study of blood T cell repertoires in COVID-19. The V end lost 4 bases, the J end lost 0 bases, and 7 bases lay between the germline ends. This CDR3 has 13 residues. Germline CDR1 SGHRS, CDR2 YFSETQ. In the authors' workflow: Estimation of nucleated cell counts relied on the amplification of reference gene primers. Measured with immunoSEQ multiplex PCR; TCRdb has only the in-frame clones, and not every one. The DNA was the basis for D and trimming; V, J and clone size are from that table. This sample carries approximately 530,000 clones, around nine tenths of them seen once, and the ten largest clones take about 8.2%.

Sequencing was performed on peripheral blood. The rearrangement joins TRBV5-1 to TRBJ1-1; D is unclear. This receptor was obtained from a woman aged 50 to 60 with COVID-19, enrolled during active disease. The CDR3 protein is CASSGLMNTEAFF. CDR3 in DNA: TGCGCCAGCAGCGGCCTGATGAACACTGAAGCTTTCTTT.